This T cell receptor (beta chain) was sequenced in a study of T cell responses to AZD1222 COVID-19 vaccine (dated by TCRdb to about 2021). For the study in its entirety: AZD1222 recipients with second doses at about 4 weeks or about 12 weeks were pooled, because spike-specific TCR depth and breadth did not differ between schedules. Trial participants were enrolled into age subgroups of 18-55, 56-69 and 70-plus years, which contained around 150, 28 and 57 TCR-sequenced participants, respectively. A total of around 240 trial participants underwent TCR sequencing, of whom under 220 had received two doses of AZD1222 and 26 had received two doses of the MenACWY control vaccine. The investigation overall reported the following: Participants were mostly white British and included more females than males, and it was suggested by the authors that clonal diversity may have been underestimated. Reportedly, almost half of the unique spike-specific TCRs recognized epitopes lying outside the regions that are mutated in the B.1.351 and B.1.1.7 variants. Because no day 14 peak-response samples were available, repertoires were characterized only after the peak T cell response. After two AZD1222 doses, both the breadth and the depth of spike-specific TCRs were significantly higher than at day 0 and than in MenACWY recipients. The 56-69-year group was small, and its depth increase did not reach significance, likely because of low power. The vaccine-associated CD4 TCRs covered the entire spike protein, and the dominant responses fell in regions 160-218 and 743-854. Conclusions about previously exposed vaccinees are limited, since just 6 or 7 AZD1222 recipients were seropositive for SARS-CoV-2 at baseline.

The CDR3 regions of human TCRbeta chains were subjected to immunosequencing. From the authors' description of their analysis: Repertoire TCRs were matched against a reference library of SARS-CoV-2-specific TCRs generated with the MIRA antigen-specificity platform. Breadth was defined as the fraction of unique TCRs that were SARS-CoV-2-associated. Depth was defined as the fraction of total T cells that were SARS-CoV-2-associated. Using the MIRA data, every spike-specific TCR was mapped to the spike region that the TCR reacted to and assigned to either a CD4 or a CD8 class. Log10-transformed breadth and depth values were compared by one-way ANOVA with Sidak's multiple comparisons tests. TCRdb mirrors the immuneACCESS table, restricted to in-frame sequences. Some clones are absent from its copies; in checked studies, under half trace to an unresolved V gene, and the reason for the others is unknown. V and J calls and clone size are as listed in that table; D and trimming were resolved from the DNA. For this sample there are approximately 100,000 clones; around 83% appear just once. The ten biggest clones cover 1.4% of the sample.

The time point label here, explained by the study, means: baseline before first vaccination. Vaccinee samples came from UK trials COV001 and COV002, including a single-blind randomized controlled phase 2/3 trial of AZD1222 (ChAdOx1 nCoV-19) in healthy adults. Trial participant PBMC samples were collected at day 0 and day 28 after the second dose for TCRbeta chain sequencing. On this clone: Its antigen remains undetermined. No base-level quality is on record; no much larger clone is a single base apart.

V has 0 bases trimmed and J has 2 bases trimmed; junction bases matching no gene number 3. CDR1 and CDR2 are drawn from the germline V gene (reference sequence): MNHNY, SVGAGI. Spanning cysteine to phenylalanine, the CDR3 consists of 15 amino acids. Left in the record is the CDR3 DNA by itself, 45 bases read in frame from the first base. This receptor was obtained from an adult in good health. The chain was built from TRBV6-6 and TRBJ2-7; TRBD1 matches 8 bases in the middle. This specimen consisted of peripheral blood, obtained on day 0 of AZD1222 vaccination. The CDR3 reads as follows: CASSYSNRGTYEQYF. In nucleotide form, the sequence is TGTGCCAGCAGTTACTCTAACAGGGGGACCTACGAGCAGTACTTC.